This T cell receptor (beta chain) was obtained from a study of OX40 agonist ivuxolimab in advanced cancers. As for the study in general: The study gave patients intravenous ivuxolimab at 0.01 to 10 mg/kg every 2 weeks. Mean age roughly 65 years, range roughly 23 to 79; just over 80% male.

Whole-study findings and limits: Averaging showed that CD8+ T cells had more expanded clones than CD4+ did.

Worth noting for this clone: No antigen is known for it.

The length of the CDR3 is 15 residues. Trimming cost V 6 bases and J 0 bases, with 12 bases left between them. Looked up from germline, CDR1 is MNHEY and CDR2 is SMNVEV (reference sequence). Assay used: immunoSEQ multiplex PCR; TCRdb lists only in-frame clones, some missing. In the table there are 30,000 to 45,000 clones, around four fifths of which are singletons. Anyone with autoimmune disease history or systemic immunosuppression was excluded. The material was CD4+ or CD8+ T cells sorted from blood, obtained in a trial of the OX40 agonist ivuxolimab. This TCR was recovered from an adult with an advanced solid tumor such as melanoma, head and neck, liver or kidney cancer. The chain combines TRBV27 with TRBJ2-1; the D gene is possibly TRBD2 (6 bases). Written as DNA, the CDR3 is TGTGCCAGCAGGAAGGGACTTTACTCCTACAATGAGCAGTTCTTC. Protein: CASRKGLYSYNEQFF.